This T cell receptor beta chain originates from a study of cytomegalovirus exposure and HLA in healthy donors. General study points: It was reported that TCR beta sequences correctly inferred the HLA-A and HLA-B alleles for most subjects. Analysis was carried out at a later point, and it linked a missense DCLRE1C variant to TCR beta V- and J-gene trimming. Most CMV-associated TCR beta chains were later found to appear HLA-restricted.

Primers: 60 Vbeta forward and 13 Jbeta reverse. Here immunoSEQ multiplex PCR was the method, and the copy in TCRdb shows in-frame clones only, minus some. The sample yields around 130,000 clones, roughly 80% seen once. Trimming took 7 bases from V and 4 from J, leaving 10 bases between them. The germline CDR1 and CDR2 sequences are SQVTM and ANQGSEA. This CDR3 comprises 11 residues. With respect to this clone: Its matching antigen is unknown.

This clonotype was obtained from a woman aged 40-49 years in good health and CMV-seronegative. V and J are TRBV29-1 and TRBJ1-2; maybe TRBD1 (6 bases). Sequenced sample: PBMCs. CDR3 sequence: CSAEDSYGYTF. The CDR3 DNA sequence: TGCAGCGCAGAGGACAGCTATGGCTACACCTTC.